This TCR beta chain stems from a study of CD8+CD57+ T cells in acquired aplastic anemia. TCR beta VDJ and CDR3 were profiled, and genomic DNA was the template. TCRdb processed the reads anew with MiXCR; each CDR3 protein has one entry. The sample shows 250,000 or so distinct CDR3 sequences, about 44% of them seen only once. Previously, flow cytometry had revealed CD8+CD57+ cell expansion in the patients chosen for sequencing. As a group, the patients uniformly had severe acquired aplastic anemia. There are many counts of this clonotype. CDR3 size: 12 residues. Deletions cut 5 bases from V and 2 bases from J, with 10 bases between. Germline CDR1 reads GTSNPN; CDR2 reads SVGIG (reference sequence).

The sequencing input was sorted CD4+, CD8+, or CD8+CD57+ T cells (not recorded which) from PBMCs. This clonotype was obtained from a human donor with aplastic anemia. The chain is built from TRBV30 and TRBJ2-7; D call uncertain. CDR3 DNA: TGTGCCTGGGGAACTGGGCCCTACGAGCAGTACTTC. As protein: CAWGTGPYEQYF.